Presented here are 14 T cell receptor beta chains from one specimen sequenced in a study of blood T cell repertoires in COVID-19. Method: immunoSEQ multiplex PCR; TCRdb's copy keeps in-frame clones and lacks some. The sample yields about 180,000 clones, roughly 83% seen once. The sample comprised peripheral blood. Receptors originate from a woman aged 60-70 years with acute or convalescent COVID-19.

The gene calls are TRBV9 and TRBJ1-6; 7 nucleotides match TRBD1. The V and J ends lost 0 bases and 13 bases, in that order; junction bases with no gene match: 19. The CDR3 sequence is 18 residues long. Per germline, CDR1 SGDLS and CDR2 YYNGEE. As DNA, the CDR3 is TGTGCCAGCAGCGTAGTCCCGGAAGGGACAGCCCTCTTCTCGCCCCTCCACTTT. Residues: CASSVVPEGTALFSPLHF.

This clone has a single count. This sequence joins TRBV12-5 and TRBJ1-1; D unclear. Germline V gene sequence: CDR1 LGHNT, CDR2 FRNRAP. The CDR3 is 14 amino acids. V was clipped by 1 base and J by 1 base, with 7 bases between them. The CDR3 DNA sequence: TGTGCTAGTGGTTTGGACTCAAAGAACACTGAAGCTTTCTTT. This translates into CASGLDSKNTEAFF.

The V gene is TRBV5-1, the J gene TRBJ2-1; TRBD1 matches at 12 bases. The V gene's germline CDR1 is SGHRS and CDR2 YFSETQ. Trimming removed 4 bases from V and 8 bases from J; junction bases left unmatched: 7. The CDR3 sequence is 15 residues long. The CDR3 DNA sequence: TGCGCCAGCAGCGAGGGGACAGGGGGCCGTCATGAGCAGTTCTTC. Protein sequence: CASSEGTGGRHEQFF.

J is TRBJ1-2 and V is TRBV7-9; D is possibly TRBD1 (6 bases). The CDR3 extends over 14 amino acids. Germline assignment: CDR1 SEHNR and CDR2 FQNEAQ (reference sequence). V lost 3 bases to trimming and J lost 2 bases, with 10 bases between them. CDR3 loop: CASSFRGGNYGYTF. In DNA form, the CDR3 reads TGTGCCAGCAGCTTCAGGGGTGGAAACTATGGCTACACCTTC.

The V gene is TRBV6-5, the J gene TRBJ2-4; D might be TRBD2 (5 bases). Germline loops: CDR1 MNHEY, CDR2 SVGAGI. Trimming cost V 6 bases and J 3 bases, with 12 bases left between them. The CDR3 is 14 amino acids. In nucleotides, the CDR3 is TGTGCCAGCAGGCGGGTCGTCGACAAAAACATTCAGTACTTC. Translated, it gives CASRRVVDKNIQYF.

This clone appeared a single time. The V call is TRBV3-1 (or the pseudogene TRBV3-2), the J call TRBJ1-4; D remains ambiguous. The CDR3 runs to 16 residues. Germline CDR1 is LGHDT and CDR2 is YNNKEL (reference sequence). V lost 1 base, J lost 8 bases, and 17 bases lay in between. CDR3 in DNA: TGTGCCAGCAGCCAAGTTCGAGGAATGGTAAGAGAAAAACTGTTTTTT. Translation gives CASSQVRGMVREKLFF.

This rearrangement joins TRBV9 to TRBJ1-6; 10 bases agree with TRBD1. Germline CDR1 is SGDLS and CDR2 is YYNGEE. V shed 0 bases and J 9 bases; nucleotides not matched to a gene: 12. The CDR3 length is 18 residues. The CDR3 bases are TGTGCCAGCAGCGTAGCTACGGGACAGGGGCCCGGGACTTCACCCCTCCACTTT. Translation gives CASSVATGQGPGTSPLHF.

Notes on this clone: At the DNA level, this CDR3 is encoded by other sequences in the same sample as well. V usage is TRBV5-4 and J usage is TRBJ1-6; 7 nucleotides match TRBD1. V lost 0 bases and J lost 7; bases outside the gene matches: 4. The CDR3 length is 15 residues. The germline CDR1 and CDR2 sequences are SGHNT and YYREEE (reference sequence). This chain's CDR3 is CASSLGQGRNSPLHF. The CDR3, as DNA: TGTGCCAGCAGCTTGGGACAGGGCAGAAATTCACCCCTCCACTTT.

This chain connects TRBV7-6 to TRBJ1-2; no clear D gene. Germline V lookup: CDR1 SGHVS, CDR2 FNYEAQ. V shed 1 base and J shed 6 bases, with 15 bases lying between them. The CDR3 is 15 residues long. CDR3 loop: CASSLVHAGKNGYTF. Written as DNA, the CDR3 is TGTGCCAGCAGCTTAGTTCACGCGGGGAAAAATGGCTACACCTTC.

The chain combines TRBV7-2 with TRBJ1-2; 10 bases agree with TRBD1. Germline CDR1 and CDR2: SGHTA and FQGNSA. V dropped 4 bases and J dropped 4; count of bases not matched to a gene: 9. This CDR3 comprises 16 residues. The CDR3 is CASSSFDRGRGYGYTF. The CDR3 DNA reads TGTGCCAGCAGCTCATTCGACAGGGGGCGCGGCTATGGCTACACCTTC.

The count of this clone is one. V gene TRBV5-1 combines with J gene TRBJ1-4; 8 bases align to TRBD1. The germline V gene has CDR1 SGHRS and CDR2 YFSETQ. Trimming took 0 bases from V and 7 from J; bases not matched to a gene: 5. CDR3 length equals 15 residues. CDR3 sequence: CASSLVPTGGEKLFF. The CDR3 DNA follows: TGCGCCAGCAGCTTGGTTCCTACAGGGGGTGAAAAACTGTTTTTT.

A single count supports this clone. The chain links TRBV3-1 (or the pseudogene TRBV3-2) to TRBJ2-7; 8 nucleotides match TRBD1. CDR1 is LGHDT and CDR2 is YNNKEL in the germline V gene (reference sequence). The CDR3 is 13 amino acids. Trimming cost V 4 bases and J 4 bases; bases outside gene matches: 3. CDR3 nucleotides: TGTGCCAGCAGCCCTGGACAGGGTTACGAGCAGTACTTC. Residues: CASSPGQGYEQYF.

The CDR3: CASSSQGAMNTEAFF. In DNA, the CDR3 is TGCGCCAGCAGCTCTCAGGGGGCCATGAACACTGAAGCTTTCTTT. V is TRBV5-1 and J is TRBJ1-1, with 8 bases identical to TRBD1. The V and J ends lost 3 bases and 0 bases, in that order; junction bases with no gene match: 4. The CDR3 sequence is 15 residues long. Germline V gives CDR1 SGHRS, CDR2 YFSETQ.

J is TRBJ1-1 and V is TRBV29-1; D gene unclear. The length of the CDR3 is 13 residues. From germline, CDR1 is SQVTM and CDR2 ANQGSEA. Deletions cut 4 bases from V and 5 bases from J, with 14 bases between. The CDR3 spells CSVVRRQSTEAFF. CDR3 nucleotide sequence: TGCAGCGTTGTGAGGCGGCAGAGTACTGAAGCTTTCTTT.